A selection of T cell receptor beta chains follows, all from one sample in a study of cytomegalovirus exposure and HLA in healthy donors. TCRdb's copy holds only in-frame clones and misses some; the assay was immunoSEQ multiplex PCR. The sample holds some 190,000 clones, about 86% seen once. The sequenced sample was PBMCs. The receptor set was obtained from a man in his forties in good health and CMV-seropositive. The CDR3 runs from the conserved cysteine through the conserved F or W. The D gene is left open where the match is weak. Not every row has a clone size; where given, it reads once, few, many or a size class.

cdr3_aa	cdr3_nt	cdr3_length	v_call	j_call	d_call	clone_size
CASRTGTANYGYTF	TGTGCCAGCAGGACCGGGACAGCTAACTATGGCTACACCTTC	14	TRBV6-5	TRBJ1-2	TRBD1	few
CASSFAGLAGSSTDTQYF	TGCGCCAGCAGCTTCGCGGGACTAGCGGGTTCTAGCACAGATACGCAGTATTTT	18	TRBV5-1	TRBJ2-3	TRBD2	-
CASSLRWGSGNEQYF	TGTGCCAGCAGCTTAAGGTGGGGATCGGGGAACGAGCAGTACTTC	15	TRBV7-8	TRBJ2-7	-	-
CASSFVRNTEAFF	TGCGCCAGCAGCTTCGTCCGGAACACTGAAGCTTTCTTT	13	TRBV5-1	TRBJ1-1	-	-
CASSPTQGVNTEAFF	TGTGCCAGCAGTCCAACCCAGGGGGTGAACACTGAAGCTTTCTTT	15	TRBV6-5	TRBJ1-1	TRBD1	-
CASTLRQINTEAFF	TGTGCCAGCACCCTTAGACAAATCAACACTGAAGCTTTCTTT	14	TRBV6-5	TRBJ1-1	-	-
CASRASTGHRGAEQYF	TGTGCCAGCAGAGCCTCGACCGGCCACAGGGGTGCCGAGCAGTACTTC	16	TRBV27	TRBJ2-7	TRBD1	-
CASSVAGGQGNEKLFF	TGTGCCAGCAGCGTAGCTGGGGGACAGGGAAATGAAAAACTGTTTTTT	16	TRBV9	TRBJ1-4	TRBD1	few
CASSSPTGADTQYF	TGTGCCAGCAGCTCCCCCACGGGGGCAGATACGCAGTATTTT	14	TRBV11-2	TRBJ2-3	-	-
CASRTESVLGTQYF	TGTGCCAGCAGGACAGAAAGCGTCCTAGGGACCCAGTACTTC	14	TRBV27	TRBJ2-5	-	-